One and the same sample provided the 14 T cell receptor beta chains below, sequenced in a study of neurological immune-mediated disorders. From the 5' RACE reads, TCRdb called clonotypes with MiXCR, one entry per CDR3 protein. The repertoire has approximately 58,000 distinct CDR3 sequences, approximately 10% of them found once; the top ten carry over 1.5%. The sequenced sample consisted of PBMCs. The receptor set was obtained from a man aged 55 to 70 in good health.

This clonotype was counted at least ten times. The chain combines TRBV7-9 with TRBJ2-1, with TRBD2 as a possible D gene (6 bases). The germline CDR1 and CDR2 sequences are SEHNR and FQNEAQ (reference sequence). The CDR3 totals 13 residues. CDR3 sequence: CAGRVASVNEQFF. CDR3 sequence (DNA): TGTGCAGGCCGGGTGGCTAGCGTGAATGAGCAGTTCTTC.

This clonotype was observed at least ten times. CDR3 coding DNA: TGTGCCATCAGCGAGATAGAGGGGAACACCGGGGAGCTGTTTTTT. It is translated as CAISEIEGNTGELFF. The chain joins TRBV10-3 to TRBJ2-2; maybe TRBD2 (5 bases). Germline V gives CDR1 ENHRY, CDR2 SYGVKD. Between the trimmed V and J ends, which lost 6 bases and 1 base, there was a span of 12 bases. This CDR3 is 15 amino acids long.

There are many counts of this clonotype. The rearrangement links TRBV20-1 to TRBJ1-1; TRBD1 aligns across 8 bases. The CDR3 length is 11 residues. Germline CDR1 and CDR2: DFQATT and SNEGSKA (reference sequence). The ends lost 6 bases at V and 5 bases at J; junction bases unmatched: 2. This CDR3 reads CSAYRGTEAFF. DNA of the CDR3: TGCAGTGCCTACAGGGGGACTGAAGCTTTCTTT.

This clonotype was found many times. V gene TRBV7-2 combines with J gene TRBJ1-2; D might be TRBD1 (6 bases). The germline V and J ends were trimmed by 4 bases and 8 bases, with 14 bases remaining between them. Per the germline V gene, CDR1 is SGHTA and CDR2 is FQGNSA. There are 13 residues in the CDR3. The CDR3 bases are TGTGCCAGCAGCTCCCTGGGGGGCCACGGCTACACCTTC. Translated: CASSSLGGHGYTF.

This clonotype was observed at least ten times. This rearrangement joins TRBV29-1 to TRBJ1-2, with D unresolved. Trimming took off 7 bases at V and 0 bases at J, with 6 bases between the two ends. Germline loops: CDR1 SQVTM, CDR2 ANQGSEA. This CDR3 has 11 residues. The CDR3 bases are TGCAGCGCCGGGGCTAACTATGGCTACACCTTC. Amino acid sequence: CSAGANYGYTF.

A remark on this clonotype: This could be a read error, since a much larger clone is one nucleotide away. The rearrangement joins TRBV7-7 to TRBJ1-4, with a tentative D call TRBD1 (6 bases). Germline lookup yields CDR1 SSHAT and CDR2 FNYEAQ (reference sequence). The V gene lost 3 bases and the J gene lost 7 bases, with 18 bases spanning the gap. This CDR3 spans 16 amino acids. CDR3 loop: CASSLGRGGMAEKLFF. Written as DNA, the CDR3 is TGTGCCAGCAGCTTGGGGAGGGGGGGTATGGCTGAAAAACTGTTTTTT.

This clonotype was detected many times. This chain joins TRBV6-6 and TRBJ1-3, with unresolved D. The CDR3 is made up of 13 amino acids. The V gene's germline CDR1 is MNHNY and CDR2 SVGAGI (reference sequence). V lost 7 bases to trimming and J lost 3 bases, with 10 bases between them. This CDR3 reads CASNQAGGNTIYF. As DNA, the CDR3 is TGTGCCAGCAACCAAGCGGGTGGAAACACCATATATTTT.

This clonotype was recorded many times. The rearrangement uses TRBV6-6 and TRBJ1-6; D is unclear. The CDR3 is made up of 13 amino acids. Germline-derived CDR1 and CDR2 are MNHNY and SVGAGI (reference sequence). V lost 11 bases, J lost 7 bases, and 15 bases lay in between. The CDR3, as DNA: TGTGCCGGAGGTAGTCCCGGGAATTCACCCCTCCACTTT. Translation: CAGGSPGNSPLHF.

By sample share, this clonotype is medium-sized. The chain employs TRBV9 and TRBJ1-4; 7 bases match TRBD1. The germline V gene has CDR1 SGDLS and CDR2 YYNGEE. CDR3 length: 16 residues. Trimming removed 2 bases from V and 6 bases from J; junction bases left unmatched: 10. CDR3 residues: CASSVRDRADYEKLFF. CDR3 DNA sequence: TGTGCCAGCAGCGTGCGCGACAGGGCCGATTATGAAAAACTGTTTTTT.

At least ten counts were recorded for this clonotype. The genes are TRBV7-2 and TRBJ2-4, with 11 bases aligning to TRBD2. This CDR3 contains 18 residues. V lost 5 bases and J lost 4; bases outside the gene matches: 13. Germline CDR1 reads SGHTA; CDR2 reads FQGNSA. The DNA of the CDR3 is TGTGCCAGCAGCCTTACTACTCGGGGACTAGCGGATAAAAACATTCAGTACTTC. This codes for CASSLTTRGLADKNIQYF.

There are many counts of this clonotype. J is TRBJ2-2 and V is TRBV14; D not certain. The CDR3 runs 15 residues. From germline, CDR1 is SGHDN and CDR2 FVKESK. The ends were cut back, 4 bases at V and 0 bases at J, with 9 bases in the middle. The CDR3 is CASSLMPANTGELFF. Written as DNA, the CDR3 is TGTGCCAGCAGCCTTATGCCCGCGAACACCGGGGAGCTGTTTTTT.

This clonotype was found many times. The CDR3 DNA reads as TGCAGTGCTAGAGAGACCGGGGGTGCCTCGCGTACGCAGTATTTT. This translates into CSARETGGASRTQYF. The V gene is TRBV20-1, the J gene TRBJ2-3, with a tentative D call TRBD2 (6 bases). Germline CDR1 reads DFQATT; CDR2 reads SNEGSKA (reference sequence). The CDR3 loop spans 15 amino acids. V lost 0 bases and J lost 8, with 18 bases in between.

This clonotype occurred many times. The gene calls are TRBV7-9 and TRBJ1-1; D possibly corresponds to TRBD1 (5 bases). CDR1 SEHNR and CDR2 FQNEAQ come from the germline V gene (reference sequence). V was clipped by 8 bases and J by 2 bases, with 6 bases between them. CDR3 length: 11 amino acids. CDR3: CASDSNTEAFF. CDR3 DNA sequence: TGTGCCAGCGACAGCAACACTGAAGCTTTCTTT.

This clonotype appeared many times. For the CDR3, the DNA is TGCGCCAGCAGCCAGTTGGGACGTGGTCTCTCCTACAATGAGCAGTTCTTC. It is translated as CASSQLGRGLSYNEQFF. This rearrangement joins TRBV4-3 to TRBJ2-1; D tentatively fits TRBD1 or TRBD2 (5 bases each). Germline V gene data show CDR1 as LGHNA and CDR2 as YSLEER. This CDR3 is 17 amino acids long. Trimming stripped 3 bases from V and 0 bases from J, with 15 bases between.